The 31 T cell receptor beta chains reported below all come from one sample, sequenced in a study of T cells in Graves' hyperthyroidism and ophthalmopathy. There were TCR beta CDR3 regions amplified from RNA transcripts. The HTBI set primed first-round TCR CDR3 RT-PCR. TCRdb redid the calling of the multiplex PCR reads with MiXCR, one entry per CDR3 protein. The table includes hundreds of thousands of distinct CDR3 sequences, roughly 22% detected once. Source material: blood. The source is a woman between 65 and 79 years old with Graves' ophthalmopathy.

CDR3 amino acids: CASSWGGNKNEQFF. The CDR3 DNA reads as TGTGCCAGCAGCTGGGGAGGGAACAAGAATGAGCAGTTCTTC. The rearrangement uses TRBV7-9 and TRBJ2-1; 7 bases map to TRBD2. V was clipped by 4 bases and J by 7 bases; unmatched bases: 7. The length of the CDR3 is 14 residues. Germline V CDR1 and CDR2: SEHNR, FQNEAQ (reference sequence).

The chain is built from TRBV10-1 and TRBJ2-7; D not resolved. Looked up from germline, CDR1 is WNHNN and CDR2 is SYGVQD (reference sequence). Trimming took off 4 bases at V and 2 bases at J, with 15 bases between the two ends. CDR3 length: 15 amino acids. The CDR3 region is CASSGLTGQTYEQYF. CDR3 nucleotide sequence: TGCGCCAGCAGTGGACTTACGGGTCAAACCTACGAGCAGTACTTC.

Ten or more counts support this clonotype. The chain couples TRBV12-3 or TRBV12-4 to TRBJ2-1, with a weak D call TRBD2 (5 bases). CDR3 length: 15 amino acids. V was cut by 1 base and J by 12 bases, with 19 bases left in between. CDR3 sequence (DNA): TGTGCCAGCAGTTTAGGTGCCCACGACTGGGCGGGGCAGTTCTTC. As protein: CASSLGAHDWAGQFF.

This chain joins TRBV5-6 and TRBJ2-3; tentative D call: TRBD2 (6 bases). Deletions cut 0 bases from V and 2 bases from J, with 13 bases between. The CDR3 length is 16 residues. CDR1 SGHDT and CDR2 YYEEEE come from the germline V gene. CDR3 protein: CASSLVGGPATDTQYF. As DNA, the CDR3 is TGTGCCAGCAGCTTGGTGGGGGGACCAGCCACAGATACGCAGTATTTT. Combining the CDR3 with reference TRBV5-6 and TRBJ2-3 gives the whole variable domain DAGVTQSPTHLIKTRGQQVTLRCSPKSGHDTVSWYQQALGQGPQFIFQYYEEEERQRGNFPDRFSGHQFPNYSSELNVNALLLGDSALYLCASSLVGGPATDTQYFGPGTRLTVL.

The rearrangement joins TRBV19 to TRBJ1-2; TRBD1 might be the D (6 bases). This CDR3 is 11 amino acids long. V lost 9 bases, J lost 8 bases, and 13 bases lay in between. Germline V gives CDR1 LNHDA, CDR2 SQIVND (reference sequence). CDR3 amino acids: CASQSRGGYTF. CDR3 DNA: TGTGCCAGCCAAAGCAGGGGAGGCTACACCTTC.

This clonotype turned up a few times. The gene calls are TRBV19 and TRBJ1-1; possibly TRBD1 for D (5 bases). CDR3 size: 15 residues. Germline CDR1 and CDR2: LNHDA and SQIVND (reference sequence). V dropped 6 bases and J dropped 0 bases, with 14 bases sitting between them. CDR3 sequence: CASRITGRLNTEAFF. The CDR3 DNA is TGTGCCAGTAGAATCACGGGACGCCTGAACACTGAAGCTTTCTTT.

The chain links TRBV5-1 to TRBJ1-2, with a tentative D call TRBD1 (6 bases). With 7 bases removed from V and 4 bases from J, the gap between germline ends came to 11 bases. CDR1 and CDR2 from the germline V gene are SGHRS and YFSETQ. The CDR3 contains 12 residues. This CDR3 is CASRVDSYGYTF. The CDR3 DNA reads as TGCGCCAGCCGAGTGGACAGCTATGGCTACACCTTC.

The chain joins TRBV7-2 to TRBJ2-3, with TRBD1 matching over 8 bases. The CDR3 is made up of 13 amino acids. V lost 5 bases to trimming and J lost 4 bases; unmatched junction nucleotides: 2. In germline, CDR1 is SGHTA, CDR2 FQGNSA. CDR3 sequence (DNA): TGTGCCAGCAGCGGACAGGGTTCAGATACGCAGTATTTT. Translating it yields CASSGQGSDTQYF.

This rearrangement joins TRBV5-4 to TRBJ1-1; D call uncertain. This CDR3 spans 15 amino acids. V was shortened by 4 bases and J by 4 bases, with 17 bases between the two germline ends. Germline values: CDR1 SGHNT, CDR2 YYREEE (reference sequence). The CDR3 sequence is CASSPGAGFGTEAFF. The CDR3 DNA follows: TGTGCCAGCAGCCCTGGAGCGGGGTTCGGCACTGAAGCTTTCTTT.

This clonotype has ten or more counts. This chain joins TRBV24-1 and TRBJ2-5, with D possibly TRBD1 on 5 matching bases. The ends were cut back, 6 bases at V and 7 bases at J, with 5 bases in the middle. The CDR3 has 10 residues. The germline V gene encodes CDR1 KGHDR and CDR2 SFDVKD. CDR3 in amino acids: CATSRGTQYF. The CDR3 DNA reads as TGTGCCACCAGTAGGGGGACCCAGTACTTC.

This clonotype was found a few times. This sequence joins TRBV12-5 and TRBJ2-7, with 7 nucleotides matching TRBD2. CDR1 is LGHNT and CDR2 is FRNRAP in the germline V gene. After removal of 1 base from V and 5 bases from J, the junction contained 2 bases not matched to a gene. This CDR3 is 13 amino acids long. CDR3 in amino acids: CASGLAGGNEQYF. CDR3 DNA: TGTGCTAGTGGTTTGGCGGGGGGAAACGAGCAGTACTTC.

This clonotype was seen more than once but under ten times. This chain links TRBV30 with TRBJ1-5; 9 bases line up with TRBD1. V shed 5 bases and J 5 bases; nucleotides not matched to a gene: 4. The CDR3 is made up of 13 amino acids. Looked up from germline, CDR1 is GTSNPN and CDR2 is SVGIG (reference sequence). This chain's CDR3 is CAWGTGFDQPQHF. In nucleotides, the CDR3 is TGTGCCTGGGGGACAGGGTTCGATCAGCCCCAGCATTTT.

As to this clonotype: A much larger clone is a single base away; this may be a read error. The gene calls are TRBV5-1 and TRBJ2-5; D possibly corresponds to TRBD2 (6 bases). Germline V CDR1 and CDR2: SGHRS, YFSETQ. The CDR3 is 14 amino acids. The CDR3 is CPSSFQEGKETQYF. CDR3 nucleotides: TGCCCCAGCAGCTTTCAGGAGGGTAAAGAGACCCAGTACTTC.

This clonotype was seen many times. DNA for the CDR3: TGTGCCAGCAGTTTTCGGACAGGGAACACTGAAGCTTTCTTT. This encodes CASSFRTGNTEAFF. The chain uses TRBV27 and TRBJ1-1; TRBD1 matches at 7 bases. The CDR3 length is 14 residues. The germline V gene encodes CDR1 MNHEY and CDR2 SMNVEV (reference sequence). The junction had 2 bases not matched to a gene; V was cut back by 3 bases and J by 1 base.

This clonotype has ten or more counts. V gene TRBV20-1 combines with J gene TRBJ2-7; 8 bases line up with TRBD1. Trimming at V came to 5 bases and at J to 5 bases, leaving 11 bases not matched to a gene. Germline assignment: CDR1 DFQATT and CDR2 SNEGSKA (reference sequence). This CDR3 is 14 amino acids long. CDR3 sequence reads: CSAPRGQGFHEQYF. The CDR3 region has the DNA TGCAGTGCTCCACGAGGACAGGGCTTCCACGAGCAGTACTTC.

This chain uses TRBV6-5 with TRBJ1-5; TRBD1 matches 7 bases. This CDR3 has 18 amino acids. Germline CDR1 reads MNHEY; CDR2 reads SVGAGI. J gave up 1 base and V 0 bases, and 9 bases lay outside the gene matches. CDR3 in DNA: TGTGCCAGCAGTTACTCAGGCAGGGGGGATGAAAGCAATCAGCCCCAGCATTTT. Translated, it gives CASSYSGRGDESNQPQHF.

The V gene is TRBV6-5, the J gene TRBJ2-3; 8 bases are shared with TRBD2. Germline CDR1 is MNHEY and CDR2 is SVGAGI. With 0 bases clipped from V and 6 bases from J, the junction kept 8 bases outside the gene matches. The CDR3 consists of 16 residues. Written as DNA, the CDR3 is TGTGCCAGCAGTTACTCGACCAGCGGGAGTGGCGATACGCAGTATTTT. This sequence encodes CASSYSTSGSGDTQYF.

This chain uses TRBV25-1 with TRBJ1-1; D ambiguous. The germline V gene encodes CDR1 MGHDK and CDR2 SYGVNS. With 1 base removed from V and 2 bases from J, the gap between germline ends came to 5 bases. CDR3 length: 13 residues. The CDR3 DNA reads as TGTGCCAGCAGTGAATCCAGTAACACTGAAGCTTTCTTT. Protein sequence: CASSESSNTEAFF.

As concerns this clonotype: This sequence may be a read error, since a much larger clone differs from it by one base. The chain is built from TRBV28 and TRBJ2-7; 12 positions agree with TRBD2. The CDR3 extends over 16 amino acids. Germline CDR1 is MDHEN and CDR2 is SYDVKM. Here the CDR3 reads CASSFSGLAGFYERYF. DNA for the CDR3: TGTGCCAGCAGTTTCTCGGGACTAGCGGGTTTCTACGAGCGGTACTTC.

The table lists this clonotype with many counts. The V call is TRBV11-2, the J call TRBJ2-1; a possible D gene is TRBD1 (5 bases). The ends were cut back, 3 bases at V and 5 bases at J, with 5 bases in the middle. Germline CDR1 SGHAT, CDR2 FQNNGV. The CDR3 contains 12 residues. CDR3 region: CASSFRDNEQFF. CDR3 bases: TGTGCCAGCAGCTTCAGGGACAATGAGCAGTTCTTC.

The rearrangement joins TRBV19 to TRBJ2-7, with 7 nucleotides matching TRBD2. CDR3 length equals 13 residues. Germline V gene sequence: CDR1 LNHDA, CDR2 SQIVND (reference sequence). J was trimmed by 6 bases and V by 5 bases; bases with no gene match: 7. This chain's CDR3 is CASSWRELSEQYF. CDR3 nucleotides: TGTGCCAGTAGTTGGCGGGAGTTAAGCGAGCAGTACTTC. The variable domain in full, completed from reference TRBV19 and TRBJ2-7, reads DGGITQSPKYLFRKEGQNVTLSCEQNLNHDAMYWYRQDPGQGLRLIYYSQIVNDFQKGDIAEGYSVSREKKESFPLTVTSAQKNPTAFYLCASSWRELSEQYFGPGTRLTVT.

The sample holds many counts of this clonotype. CDR3 protein: CASSTSGGNTEAFF. For the CDR3, the DNA is TGCGCCAGCAGCACCTCAGGGGGGAACACTGAAGCTTTCTTT. V gene TRBV5-1 combines with J gene TRBJ1-1; 7 nucleotides agree with TRBD1. From germline, CDR1 is SGHRS and CDR2 YFSETQ. V was clipped by 4 bases and J by 1 base; unmatched bases: 4. This CDR3 is 14 amino acids long. The variable domain in full, completed from reference TRBV5-1 and TRBJ1-1, reads KAGVTQTPRYLIKTRGQQVTLSCSPISGHRSVSWYQQTPGQGLQFLFEYFSETQRNKGNFPGRFSGRQFSNSRSEMNVSTLELGDSALYLCASSTSGGNTEAFFGQGTRLTVV.

V and J are TRBV25-1 and TRBJ2-5; tentative D call: TRBD2 (6 bases). V was pared by 2 bases and J by 7 bases, with 20 bases between. This CDR3 comprises 16 residues. From germline, CDR1 is MGHDK and CDR2 SYGVNS. CDR3 loop: CASSEPKFGGVATQYF. The CDR3 DNA sequence: TGTGCCAGCAGTGAACCCAAGTTCGGGGGAGTAGCGACCCAGTACTTC.

The rearrangement joins TRBV2 to TRBJ2-2, with unresolved D. The V gene lost 8 bases and the J gene lost 9 bases, with 7 bases spanning the gap. The germline gives CDR1 SNHLY, CDR2 FYNNEI. CDR3 size: 10 residues. The DNA for the CDR3 is TGTGCCAGCTTGGGCAGGGAGCTGTTTTTT. It translates to CASLGRELFF. Combining the CDR3 with reference TRBV2 and TRBJ2-2 gives the whole variable domain EPEVTQTPSHQVTQMGQEVILRCVPISNHLYFYWYRQILGQKVEFLVSFYNNEISEKSEIFDDQFSVERPDGSNFTLKIRSTKLEDSAMYFCASLGRELFFGEGSRLTVL.

This clonotype has at least ten counts. The rearrangement joins TRBV5-1 to TRBJ1-1, with D unresolved. The CDR3 is made up of 14 amino acids. From germline, CDR1 is SGHRS and CDR2 YFSETQ. Trimming cost V 0 bases and J 2 bases, with 8 bases left between them. The DNA for the CDR3 is TGCGCCAGCAGCTTGGACGCAGCTAACACTGAAGCTTTCTTT. This sequence encodes CASSLDAANTEAFF.

Notes on this clonotype: This may arise from a read error, as a much more abundant clone is one base away. The chain has TRBV6-1 and TRBJ1-1; D may be TRBD1 (6 bases). Germline assignment: CDR1 MNHNS and CDR2 SASEGT. CDR3 length equals 14 residues. The CDR3 bases are TGTGCCAGCAGCCTTGTAAGGGGGAACACTGGAGCTTTCTTT. Its translation is CASSLVRGNTGAFF.

This clonotype was found a few times. V gene TRBV18 combines with J gene TRBJ2-5; D may be TRBD2 (5 bases). The CDR3 consists of 14 residues. V lost 1 base to trimming and J lost 4 bases, with 10 bases between them. CDR1 is KGHSH and CDR2 is LQKENI in the germline V gene. Written as DNA, the CDR3 is TGTGCCAGCTCACCACGAACGGCGGGAGAGACCCAGTACTTC. Its translation is CASSPRTAGETQYF.

This clonotype turned up a few times. This rearrangement joins TRBV28 to TRBJ2-7; a weak D match, TRBD1 (6 bases). The CDR3 has 14 residues. Trimming removed 2 bases at V and 5 bases at J, with 13 bases between. Germline V lookup: CDR1 MDHEN, CDR2 SYDVKM. The CDR3 region has the DNA TGTGCCAGCAGTTTAATCGGCAGGGGTAACGAGCAGTACTTC. This translates into CASSLIGRGNEQYF.

The chain links TRBV7-2 to TRBJ2-3; 14 nucleotides match TRBD2. This CDR3 has 17 residues. The J segment lost 6 bases and the V segment lost 1 base, leaving 6 bases of the junction unmatched. Germline values: CDR1 SGHTA, CDR2 FQGNSA. Here the CDR3 reads CASSLGLAGGTGDTQYF. The DNA for the CDR3 is TGTGCCAGCAGCTTAGGACTAGCGGGAGGGACTGGGGATACGCAGTATTTT. The entire variable domain, with the rest obtained from reference TRBV7-2 and TRBJ2-3, is as follows: GAGVSQSPSNKVTEKGKDVELRCDPISGHTALYWYRQSLGQGLEFLIYFQGNSAPDKSGLPSDRFSAERTGGSVSTLTIQRTQQEDSAVYLCASSLGLAGGTGDTQYFGPGTRLTVL.

This clonotype showed up many times. J is TRBJ2-3 and V is TRBV2; D unclear. This CDR3 region has 15 residues. With 3 bases removed from V and 0 bases from J, the gap between germline ends came to 10 bases. CDR1 SNHLY and CDR2 FYNNEI come from the germline V gene. The CDR3, as DNA: TGTGCCAGCAGTGACATGGGTACTAGCACAGATACGCAGTATTTT. Its protein is CASSDMGTSTDTQYF.

The sample holds a few counts of this clonotype. The chain combines TRBV6-2 or TRBV6-3 with TRBJ2-7; tentative D call: TRBD1 (6 bases). This CDR3 contains 16 residues. V was trimmed by 0 bases and J by 1 base, leaving 13 bases between them. Germline-derived CDR1 and CDR2 are MNHEY and SVGEGT. The CDR3 sequence is CASSYSGHRVSYEQYF. The CDR3 DNA reads as TGTGCCAGCAGTTACTCGGGACATCGAGTATCCTACGAGCAGTACTTC.